The clone carrying this TCR beta chain was seen a few times. These data come from a study of human T cells and chemical hapten exposure. The study extracted total RNA from unfractionated whole blood. Looked up from germline, CDR1 is MDHEN and CDR2 is SYDVKM. The CDR3 is 13 residues long. Deletions cut 10 bases from V and 11 bases from J, with 21 bases between. MiXCR, applied by TCRdb to the 5' RACE reads, yields one record per CDR3 protein. The sample lists 100,000 to 120,000 distinct CDR3 sequences, approximately 20% occurring once. The receptor comes from a human donor in good health. This rearrangement joins TRBV28 to TRBJ2-1, with D maybe TRBD2 (6 bases). In nucleotides, the CDR3 is TGTGCCACCAAGCGGGCCCTGTGGAGAAAGCAGTTCTTC. It is translated as CATKRALWRKQFF.